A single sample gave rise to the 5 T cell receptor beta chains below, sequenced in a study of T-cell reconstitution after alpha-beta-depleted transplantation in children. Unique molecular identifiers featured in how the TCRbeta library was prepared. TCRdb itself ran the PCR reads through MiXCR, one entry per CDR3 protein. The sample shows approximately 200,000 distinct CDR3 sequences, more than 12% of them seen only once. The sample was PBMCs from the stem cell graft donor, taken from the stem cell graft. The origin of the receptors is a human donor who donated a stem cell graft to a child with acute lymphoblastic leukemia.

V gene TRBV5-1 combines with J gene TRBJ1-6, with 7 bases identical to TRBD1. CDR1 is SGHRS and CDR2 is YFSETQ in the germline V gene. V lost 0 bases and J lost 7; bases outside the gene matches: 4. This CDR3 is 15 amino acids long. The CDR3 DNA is TGCGCCAGCAGCTTGGCAGGGGGATTGAATTCACCCCTCCACTTT. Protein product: CASSLAGGLNSPLHF.

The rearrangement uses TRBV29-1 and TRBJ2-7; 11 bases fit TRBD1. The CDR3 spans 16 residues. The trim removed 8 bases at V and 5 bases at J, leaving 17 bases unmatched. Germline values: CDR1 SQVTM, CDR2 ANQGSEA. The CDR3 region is CSYLAAGTGGTDEQYF. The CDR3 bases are TGCAGCTATCTTGCCGCCGGGACAGGGGGTACCGACGAGCAGTACTTC.

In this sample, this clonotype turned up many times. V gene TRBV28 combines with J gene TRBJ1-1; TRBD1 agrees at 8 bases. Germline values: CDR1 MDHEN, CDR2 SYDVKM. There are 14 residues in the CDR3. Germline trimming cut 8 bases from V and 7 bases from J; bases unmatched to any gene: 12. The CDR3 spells CASPGPGQADEAFF. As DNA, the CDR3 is TGTGCCAGCCCTGGACCGGGACAGGCTGATGAAGCTTTCTTT.

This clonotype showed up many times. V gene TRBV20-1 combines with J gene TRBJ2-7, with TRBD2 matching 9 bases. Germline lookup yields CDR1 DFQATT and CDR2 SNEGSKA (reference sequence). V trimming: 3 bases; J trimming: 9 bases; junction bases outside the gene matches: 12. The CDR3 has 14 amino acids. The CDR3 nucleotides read TGCAGTGCTAGTAAGACTAGCGGACTGGACGGGCAGTACTTC. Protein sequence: CSASKTSGLDGQYF.

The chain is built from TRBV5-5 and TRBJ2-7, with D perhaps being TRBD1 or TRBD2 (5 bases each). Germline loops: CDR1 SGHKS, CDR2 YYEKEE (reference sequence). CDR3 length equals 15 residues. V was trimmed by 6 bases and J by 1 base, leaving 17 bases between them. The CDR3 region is CASNQGTGYSYEQYF. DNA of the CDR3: TGTGCCAGCAACCAAGGGACCGGGTATTCCTACGAGCAGTACTTC.